One sample yielded the 13 T cell receptor beta chains listed below, sequenced in a study of blood T cell repertoires in COVID-19. Clones were sequenced by immunoSEQ multiplex PCR, and TCRdb holds only the in-frame ones, with some missing. The data show 30,000 to 45,000 clones, roughly 90% seen once. Material for sequencing was peripheral blood. These receptors all come from a human donor in a cohort sampled during active COVID-19.

The rearrangement links TRBV19 to TRBJ1-1; D gene ambiguous. The germline V gene encodes CDR1 LNHDA and CDR2 SQIVND (reference sequence). Deletions cut 5 bases from V and 1 base from J, with 11 bases between. There are 14 residues in the CDR3. The DNA of the CDR3 is TGTGCCAGTAGTTTAGGCAGGCCGAACACTGAAGCTTTCTTT. Its translation is CASSLGRPNTEAFF.

The V call is TRBV9, the J call TRBJ2-5, with TRBD1 matching over 7 bases. Trimming cost V 2 bases and J 7 bases; bases outside gene matches: 8. This CDR3 spans 14 amino acids. CDR1 and CDR2 (germline): SGDLS, YYNGEE. CDR3 sequence (DNA): TGTGCCAGCAGCGTCCAGGGGGACAGAGGGACCCAGTACTTC. Amino acids: CASSVQGDRGTQYF. Looking up the rest from reference TRBV9 and TRBJ2-5 gives the full variable domain: DSGVTQTPKHLITATGQRVTLRCSPRSGDLSVYWYQQSLDQGLQFLIQYYNGEERAKGNILERFSAQQFPDLHSELNLSSLELGDSALYFCASSVQGDRGTQYFGPGTRLLVL.

V gene TRBV30 combines with J gene TRBJ1-2, with a possible D match to TRBD1 (5 bases). The V gene lost 4 bases and the J gene lost 7 bases, with 13 bases spanning the gap. Per the germline V gene, CDR1 is GTSNPN and CDR2 is SVGIG (reference sequence). This CDR3 has 12 residues. In DNA, the CDR3 is TGTGCCTGGATTGCAGGGCAGCGTGGCTACACCTTC. Its translation: CAWIAGQRGYTF.

The genes are TRBV28 and TRBJ1-4; a weak D match, TRBD1 (6 bases). The CDR3 has 15 amino acids. Trimming cost V 3 bases and J 3 bases, with 11 bases left between them. Germline V CDR1 and CDR2: MDHEN, SYDVKM. CDR3 sequence (DNA): TGTGCCAGCAGTTTGGTAGCAGGGGCTAATGAAAAACTGTTTTTT. It codes for CASSLVAGANEKLFF.

The chain combines TRBV13 with TRBJ1-1, with 7 bases matching TRBD1. This CDR3 is built from 16 residues. Germline V gives CDR1 PRHDT, CDR2 FYEKMQ (reference sequence). J lost 1 base, V lost 3 bases, and 8 bases had no gene match. CDR3 amino acids: CASSLRGAGGNTEAFF. The CDR3 region has the DNA TGTGCCAGCAGCTTGCGGGGGGCAGGGGGGAACACTGAAGCTTTCTTT. The full variable domain, in which reference TRBV13 and TRBJ1-1 provide the parts outside the CDR3, is AAGVIQSPRHLIKEKRETATLKCYPIPRHDTVYWYQQGPGQDPQFLISFYEKMQSDKGSIPDRFSAQQFSDYHSELNMSSLELGDSALYFCASSLRGAGGNTEAFFGQGTRLTVV.

The chain uses TRBV10-2 and TRBJ1-1; tentatively, D is TRBD1 (6 bases). There are 12 residues in the CDR3. CDR1 is WSHSY, CDR2 SAAADI, per germline. V lost 4 bases to trimming and J lost 3 bases, with 6 bases between them. This CDR3 is CASSAGDTEAFF. The DNA of the CDR3 is TGCGCCAGCAGTGCAGGGGACACTGAAGCTTTCTTT.

The chain has TRBV29-1 and TRBJ2-1; D perhaps matches TRBD2 (5 bases). V was shortened by 5 bases and J by 0 bases, with 14 bases between the two germline ends. CDR3 size: 15 residues. Germline-derived CDR1 and CDR2 are SQVTM and ANQGSEA. CDR3 in DNA: TGCAGCGTTCCTACCCTAGGGAGCTCCTACAATGAGCAGTTCTTC. Its protein is CSVPTLGSSYNEQFF.

The chain uses TRBV7-2 and TRBJ2-3; TRBD2 agrees at 9 bases. CDR1 is SGHTA, CDR2 FQGNSA, per germline. The CDR3 consists of 16 residues. V was clipped by 2 bases and J by 4 bases; unmatched bases: 7. CDR3 sequence reads: CASSLPSGAGADTQYF. CDR3 DNA: TGTGCCAGCAGCTTACCTAGCGGGGCGGGGGCAGATACGCAGTATTTT.

The V gene is TRBV9, the J gene TRBJ2-3; TRBD2 might be the D (6 bases). The CDR3 has 16 residues. The V gene's germline CDR1 is SGDLS and CDR2 YYNGEE. Trimming cost V 2 bases and J 3 bases, with 16 bases left between them. CDR3 loop: CASSVGHGGNTDTQYF. As DNA, the CDR3 is TGTGCCAGCAGCGTCGGCCATGGGGGGAATACAGATACGCAGTATTTT.

The V call is TRBV18, the J call TRBJ2-5, with D perhaps TRBD2 (6 bases). With 3 bases removed from V and 5 bases from J, the gap between germline ends came to 19 bases. CDR1 KGHSH and CDR2 LQKENI come from the germline V gene. The CDR3 sequence is 16 residues long. DNA of the CDR3: TGTGCCAGCTCACCGACGACGGCGGGGCGTATGGAGACCCAGTACTTC. Amino acid sequence: CASSPTTAGRMETQYF.

The chain employs TRBV21-1 and TRBJ2-7; TRBD2, the table's D call, lacks a check against the DNA. TRBV21-1 is a pseudogene locus. The CDR3 length is 12 residues. CDR3 nucleotides: TGTGCCAGCAGCAAGTCGTCCTACGAGCAGTACTTC. Protein: CASSKSSYEQYF.

The rearrangement uses TRBV30 and TRBJ1-4, with a possible D match to TRBD1 (6 bases). Trimming left V 4 bases short and J 8 bases short, with 20 bases between. Germline V gene data show CDR1 as GTSNPN and CDR2 as SVGIG (reference sequence). CDR3 length equals 15 residues. CDR3 sequence: CAWTRGTKGREKLFF. In nucleotides, the CDR3 is TGTGCCTGGACACGAGGGACAAAGGGAAGGGAAAAACTGTTTTTT.

The J gene is TRBJ2-7, the V gene TRBV10-3; no firm D call. Trimming left V 3 bases short and J 0 bases short, with 9 bases between. CDR1 is ENHRY, CDR2 SYGVKD, per germline. This CDR3 contains 14 residues. As DNA, the CDR3 is TGTGCCATCAGTGATGCGACGGGCTCCTACGAGCAGTACTTC. Translating gives CAISDATGSYEQYF.